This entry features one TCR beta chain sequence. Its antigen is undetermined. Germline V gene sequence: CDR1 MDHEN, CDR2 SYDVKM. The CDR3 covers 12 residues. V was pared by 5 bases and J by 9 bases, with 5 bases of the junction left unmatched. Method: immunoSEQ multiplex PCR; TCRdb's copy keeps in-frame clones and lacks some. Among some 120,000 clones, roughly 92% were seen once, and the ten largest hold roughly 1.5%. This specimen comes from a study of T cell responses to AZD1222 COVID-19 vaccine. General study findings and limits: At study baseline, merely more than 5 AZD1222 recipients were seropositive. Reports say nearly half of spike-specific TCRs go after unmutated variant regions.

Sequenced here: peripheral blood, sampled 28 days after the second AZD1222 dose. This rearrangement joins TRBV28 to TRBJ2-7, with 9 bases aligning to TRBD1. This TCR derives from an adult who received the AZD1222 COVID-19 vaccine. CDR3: CASSPGQGGQYF. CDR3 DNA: TGTGCCAGCAGTCCGGGACAGGGCGGGCAGTACTTC. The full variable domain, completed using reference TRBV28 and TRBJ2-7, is DVKVTQSSRYLVKRTGEKVFLECVQDMDHENMFWYRQDPGLGLRLIYFSYDVKMKEKGDIPEGYSVSREKKERFSLILESASTNQTSMYLCASSPGQGGQYFGPGTRLTVT.